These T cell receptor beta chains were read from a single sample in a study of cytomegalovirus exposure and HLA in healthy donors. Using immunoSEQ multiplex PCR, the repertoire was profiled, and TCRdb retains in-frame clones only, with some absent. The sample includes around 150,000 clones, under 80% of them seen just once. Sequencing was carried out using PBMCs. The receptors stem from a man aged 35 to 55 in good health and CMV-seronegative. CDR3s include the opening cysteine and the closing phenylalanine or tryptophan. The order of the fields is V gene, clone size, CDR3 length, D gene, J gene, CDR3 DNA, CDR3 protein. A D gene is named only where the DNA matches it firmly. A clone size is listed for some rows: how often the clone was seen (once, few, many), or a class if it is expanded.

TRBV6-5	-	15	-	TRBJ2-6	TGTGCCAGCAGTTGGACAACAAGGGTGGCCAACGTCCTGACTTTC	CASSWTTRVANVLTF
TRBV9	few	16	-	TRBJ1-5	TGTGCCAGCAGCGTAGATAATCAGGATAGCAATCAGCCCCAGCATTTT	CASSVDNQDSNQPQHF
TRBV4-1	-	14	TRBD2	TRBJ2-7	TGCGCCAGCAGCCTTTTAGCGGGGGCCTACGAGCAGTACTTC	CASSLLAGAYEQYF
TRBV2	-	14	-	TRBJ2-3	TGTGCCAGCAGTGAACTCGGGGGCACAGATACGCAGTATTTT	CASSELGGTDTQYF
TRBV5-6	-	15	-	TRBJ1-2	TGTGCCAGCAGCTCTCAGCTCGCGGGGGGCTATGGCTACACCTTC	CASSSQLAGGYGYTF
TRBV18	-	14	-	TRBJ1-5	TGTGCCAGCTCCGTGACAGGAGTCAATCAGCCCCAGCATTTT	CASSVTGVNQPQHF
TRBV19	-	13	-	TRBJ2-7	TGTGCCAGTACCACGACAGGTTTATACGAGCAGTACTTC	CASTTTGLYEQYF
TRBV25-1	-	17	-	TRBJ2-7	TGTGCCAGCAGCCTAATCATTATTTTCGGGGGGCTAGGTGAGCAGTACTTC	CASSLIIIFGGLGEQYF
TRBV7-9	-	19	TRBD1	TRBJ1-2	TGTGCCAGCAGCTTAACCACCCCGTATTCCGCAGGGGGGATCTATGGCTACACCTTC	CASSLTTPYSAGGIYGYTF
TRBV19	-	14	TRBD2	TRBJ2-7	TGTGCCAGTAGTACCTTCGGACTAGCGGGCGAGCAGTACTTC	CASSTFGLAGEQYF
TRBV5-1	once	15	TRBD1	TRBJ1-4	TGCGCCAGCAGTCCCGACAGGGTTCAGGGGGAAAAACTGTTTTTT	CASSPDRVQGEKLFF
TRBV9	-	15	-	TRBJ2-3	TGTGCCAGCAGCGTTAGCGGTCAGGGCACAGATACGCAGTATTTT	CASSVSGQGTDTQYF
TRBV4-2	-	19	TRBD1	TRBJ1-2	TGTGCCAGCAGCCAAGGGGAGAGGCAAGGGGGCAGGTCAATGGGGCACTACACCTTC	CASSQGERQGGRSMGHYTF
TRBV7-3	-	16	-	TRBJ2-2	TGTGCCAGCAGCTTAGGGCGGGGGCCGAACACCGGGGAGCTGTTTTTT	CASSLGRGPNTGELFF
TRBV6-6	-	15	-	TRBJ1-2	TGTGCCAGCAGTTACTCCCGGGTCATGAACTATGGCTACACCTTC	CASSYSRVMNYGYTF
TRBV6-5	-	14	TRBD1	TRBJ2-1	TGTGCCAGCAGTGGGGGTGACAGGGGCTATGAGCAGTTCTTC	CASSGGDRGYEQFF
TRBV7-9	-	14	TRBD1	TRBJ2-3	TGTGCCAGCAGCTGGACAGGGGGCCAAGATACGCAGTATTTT	CASSWTGGQDTQYF
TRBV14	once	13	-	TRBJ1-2	TGTGCCAGCAGCCAAGACAGGGGCTATGGCTACACCTTC	CASSQDRGYGYTF
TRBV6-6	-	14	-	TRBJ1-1	TGTGCCAGCAGTTATCAGGGGATAAGGGCTGAAGCTTTCTTT	CASSYQGIRAEAFF
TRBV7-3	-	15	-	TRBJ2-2	TGTGCCAGCAGCTTAGTCTTGGACAGCACCGGGGAGCTGTTTTTT	CASSLVLDSTGELFF
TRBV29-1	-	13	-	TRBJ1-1	TGCAGCGTTGAGGGGCCCATGAACACTGAAGCTTTCTTT	CSVEGPMNTEAFF
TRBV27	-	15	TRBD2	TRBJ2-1	TGTGCCAGCAGAATAGCGGGGGGGACCTACAATGAGCAGTTCTTC	CASRIAGGTYNEQFF
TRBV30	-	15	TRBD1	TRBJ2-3	TGTGCCTGGAGTCGAGGGACAGGGGAGGCAGATACGCAGTATTTT	CAWSRGTGEADTQYF
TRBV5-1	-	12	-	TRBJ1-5	TGCGCCAGCAGGGAGGGTGATCAGCCCCAGCATTTT	CASREGDQPQHF
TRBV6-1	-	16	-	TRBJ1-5	TGTGCCAGCAGTGAATTGGACGAGCCAGGGTTTCAGCCCCAGCATTTT	CASSELDEPGFQPQHF
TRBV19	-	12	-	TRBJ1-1	TGTGCCAGTAGGTTGATCGGCACTGAAGCTTTCTTT	CASRLIGTEAFF
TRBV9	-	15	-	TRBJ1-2	TGTGCCAGCAGCGTACAGACAGGTTTTAACTATGGCTACACCTTC	CASSVQTGFNYGYTF
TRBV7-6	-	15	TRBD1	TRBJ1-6	TGTGCCAGCAGCTTAGCCTTTGACAGGGGAGCACCCCTCCACTTT	CASSLAFDRGAPLHF
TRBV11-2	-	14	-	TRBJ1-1	TGTGCCAGCAGCTTAGATGGTTTTCTTAATCGGGCTTTCTTT	CASSLDGFLNRAFF
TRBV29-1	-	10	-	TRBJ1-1	TGCAGCGGGGCCCTCACTGAAGCTTTCTTT	CSGALTEAFF
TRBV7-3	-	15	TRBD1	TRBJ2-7	TGTGCCAGCAGCTGGGGACAGGGGGGCTCCTACGAGCAGTACTTC	CASSWGQGGSYEQYF
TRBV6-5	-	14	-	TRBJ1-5	TGTGCCAGCAGTTACTCGCTTGAGGGTCAGCCCCAGCATTTT	CASSYSLEGQPQHF
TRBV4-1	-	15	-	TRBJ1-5	TGCGCCAGCAGCCAAGCCGGAGGGTACAATCAGCCCCAGCATTTT	CASSQAGGYNQPQHF
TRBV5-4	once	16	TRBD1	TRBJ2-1	TGTGCCAGCAGCTCGCTCGGGACAGCCTCCTACAATGAGCAGTTCTTC	CASSSLGTASYNEQFF
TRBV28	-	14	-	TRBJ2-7	TGTGCCGGCAGCTATGACAGTATGTCCTACGAGCAGTACTTC	CAGSYDSMSYEQYF
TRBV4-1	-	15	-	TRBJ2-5	TGCGCCAGCAGCCAAGTGGGGCCCCCTGGAGAGACCCAGTACTTC	CASSQVGPPGETQYF
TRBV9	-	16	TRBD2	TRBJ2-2	TGTGCCAGCAGCGTGAGGGCGGGGGGGCAAATTGGGGAGCTGTTTTTT	CASSVRAGGQIGELFF
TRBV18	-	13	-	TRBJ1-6	TGTGCCAGCTTACCGGGAGGTAATTCACCCCTCCACTTT	CASLPGGNSPLHF
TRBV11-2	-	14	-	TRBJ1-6	TGTGCCAGCAGCGCCCGGACTGATTATTCACCCCTCCACTTT	CASSARTDYSPLHF
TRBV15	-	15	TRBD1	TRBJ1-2	TGTGCCACCAGCGGGGACAGGCTCTTTCACTATGGCTACACCTTC	CATSGDRLFHYGYTF
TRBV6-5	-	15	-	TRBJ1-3	TGTGCCAGCAGTGCCGACTTTCGCTCTGGAAACACCATATATTTT	CASSADFRSGNTIYF